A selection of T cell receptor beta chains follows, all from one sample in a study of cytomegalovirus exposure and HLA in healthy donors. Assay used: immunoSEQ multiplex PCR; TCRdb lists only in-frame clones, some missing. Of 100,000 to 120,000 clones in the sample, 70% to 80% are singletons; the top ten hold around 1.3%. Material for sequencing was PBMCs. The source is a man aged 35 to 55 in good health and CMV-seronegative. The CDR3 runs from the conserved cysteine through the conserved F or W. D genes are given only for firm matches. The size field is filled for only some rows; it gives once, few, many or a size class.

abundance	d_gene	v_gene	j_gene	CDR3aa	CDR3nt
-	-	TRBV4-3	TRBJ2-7	CASSRGNGYEQYF	TGCGCCAGCAGCCGGGGCAACGGCTACGAGCAGTACTTC
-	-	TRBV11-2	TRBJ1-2	CASSLGGGRLNSGYTF	TGTGCCAGCAGCTTAGGGGGGGGGCGGCTGAATTCTGGCTACACCTTC
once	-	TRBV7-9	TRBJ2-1	CASSPLYNEQFF	TGTGCCAGCAGTCCTTTATACAATGAGCAGTTCTTC
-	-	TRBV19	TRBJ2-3	CASSRLESFNTDTQYF	TGTGCCAGTAGTCGACTAGAATCCTTCAACACAGATACGCAGTATTTT
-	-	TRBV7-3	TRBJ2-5	CASSLSETQYF	TGTGCCAGCAGCTTATCTGAGACCCAGTACTTC
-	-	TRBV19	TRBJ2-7	CASSMSESNSAYEQYF	TGTGCCAGTAGTATGAGTGAGTCTAACTCTGCTTACGAGCAGTACTTC
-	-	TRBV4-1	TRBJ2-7	CASSLPPVNEQYF	TGCGCCAGCAGCCTGCCCCCGGTAAACGAGCAGTACTTC
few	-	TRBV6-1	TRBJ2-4	CASSVGLIQYF	TGTGCCAGCAGTGTGGGGCTTATTCAGTACTTC
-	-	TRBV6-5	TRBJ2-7	CASSSAAVTRGKQYF	TGTGCCAGCAGCTCCGCAGCCGTGACAAGGGGGAAGCAGTACTTC
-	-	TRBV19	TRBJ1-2	CASSIQVYSYGYTF	TGTGCCAGTAGTATCCAGGTTTATTCATATGGCTACACCTTC
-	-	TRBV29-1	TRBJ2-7	CSGLTDSYEQYF	TGCAGCGGCTTGACAGACTCCTACGAGCAGTACTTC
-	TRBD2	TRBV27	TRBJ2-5	CASSSGAGAMETQYF	TGTGCCAGCAGTTCGGGAGCGGGAGCAATGGAGACCCAGTACTTC
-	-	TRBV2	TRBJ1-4	CASRTSGSPNEKLFF	TGTGCCAGCAGAACCTCAGGGTCCCCTAACGAAAAACTGTTTTTT
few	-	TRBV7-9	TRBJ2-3	CASSPFTDTQYF	TGTGCCAGCAGCCCCTTCACAGATACGCAGTATTTT
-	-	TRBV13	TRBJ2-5	CASSSRGLQETQYF	TGTGCCAGCAGCTCCAGGGGCCTCCAAGAGACCCAGTACTTC